This T cell receptor beta chain comes out of a study of T cells in Graves' hyperthyroidism and ophthalmopathy. Germline V CDR1 and CDR2: MNHNS, SASEGT. CDR3 length equals 16 residues. The germline V and J ends were trimmed by 6 bases and 1 base, with 18 bases remaining between them. Researchers took RNA transcripts and amplified the TCR beta CDR3 regions from them. When the TCR CDR3 underwent first-round RT-PCR, the HTBI primer set was used. In TCRdb, the multiplex PCR reads were re-called with MiXCR into one record per CDR3 protein. The data hold more than 650,000 distinct CDR3 sequences, with 12% to 15% observed a single time. This clonotype was picked up a small number of times.

The chain has TRBV6-1 and TRBJ1-1, with D possibly being TRBD1 (6 bases). The receptor comes from a woman aged 18-29 years with Graves' hyperthyroidism. Material: blood. Here the CDR3 DNA reads TGTGCCAGCAGACTAACAGGTCTGGGGGCGAACACTGAAGCTTTCTTT. Amino acids: CASRLTGLGANTEAFF.